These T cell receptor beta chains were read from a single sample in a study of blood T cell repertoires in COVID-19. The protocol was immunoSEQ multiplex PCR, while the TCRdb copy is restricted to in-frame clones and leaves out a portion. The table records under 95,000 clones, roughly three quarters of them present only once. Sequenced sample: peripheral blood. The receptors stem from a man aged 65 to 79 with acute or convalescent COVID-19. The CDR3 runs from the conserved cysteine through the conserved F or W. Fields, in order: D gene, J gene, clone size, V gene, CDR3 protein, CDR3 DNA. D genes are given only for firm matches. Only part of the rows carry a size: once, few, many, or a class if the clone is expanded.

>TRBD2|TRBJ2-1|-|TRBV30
CAWSGGGGFSYNEQFF
TGTGCCTGGAGCGGGGGGGGAGGATTCTCCTACAATGAGCAGTTCTTC
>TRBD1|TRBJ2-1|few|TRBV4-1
CASSLSTGVNEQFF
TGCGCCAGCAGCCTCTCGACAGGGGTGAATGAGCAGTTCTTC
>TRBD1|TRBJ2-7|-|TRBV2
CASSETGDYEQYF
TGTGCCAGCAGTGAGACAGGGGACTACGAGCAGTACTTC
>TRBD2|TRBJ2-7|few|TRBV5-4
CASSRTSGGQSGYEQYF
TGTGCCAGCAGCCGGACTAGCGGGGGCCAAAGCGGCTACGAGCAGTACTTC
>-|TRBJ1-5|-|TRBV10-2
CASSGPANQPQHF
TGCGCCAGCAGTGGGCCAGCGAATCAGCCCCAGCATTTT
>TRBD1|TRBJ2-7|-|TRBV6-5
CASRVSGTDAHEQYF
TGTGCCAGCAGGGTCTCCGGGACAGATGCCCACGAGCAGTACTTC
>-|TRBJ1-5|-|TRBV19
CASSIDRPRGNQPQHF
TGTGCCAGTAGTATAGATAGGCCTCGGGGCAATCAGCCCCAGCATTTT
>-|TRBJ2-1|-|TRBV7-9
CASSERQVLYNEQFF
TGTGCCAGCAGCGAACGACAGGTCCTTTACAATGAGCAGTTCTTC
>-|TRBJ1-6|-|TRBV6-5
CASSYGQHYNSPLHF
TGTGCCAGCAGTTACGGACAGCACTATAATTCACCCCTCCACTTT
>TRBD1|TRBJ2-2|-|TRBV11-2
CATQQGARTGELFF
TGTGCCACCCAGCAGGGGGCGAGGACCGGGGAGCTGTTTTTT
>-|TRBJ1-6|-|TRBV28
CASSTQGRVDF
TGTGCCAGCAGTACGCAGGGGCGCGTGGACTTT
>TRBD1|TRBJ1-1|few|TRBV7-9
CASSQGVWGMNTEAFF
TGTGCCAGCAGCCAGGGGGTATGGGGTATGAACACTGAAGCTTTCTTT
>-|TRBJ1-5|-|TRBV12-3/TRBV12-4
CASSPQGNQPQHF
TGTGCCAGCAGTCCCCAGGGGAATCAGCCCCAGCATTTT
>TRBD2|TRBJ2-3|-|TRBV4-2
CASSQEWLAGGQSDTQYF
TGTGCCAGCAGCCAGGAATGGCTAGCGGGGGGGCAATCGGATACGCAGTATTTT
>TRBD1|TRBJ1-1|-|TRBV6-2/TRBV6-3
CASSRTGVNTEAFF
TGTGCCAGCAGCCGGACAGGGGTGAACACTGAAGCTTTCTTT
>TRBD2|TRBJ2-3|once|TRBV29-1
CSVSWTSGDRDTQYF
TGCAGCGTTTCATGGACTAGCGGGGACCGAGATACGCAGTATTTT
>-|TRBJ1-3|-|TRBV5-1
CASSVTGSENTIYF
TGCGCCAGCAGCGTTACAGGGTCGGAAAACACCATATATTTT
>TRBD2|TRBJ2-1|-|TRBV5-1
CASSLGLAGNEQFF
TGCGCCAGCAGCTTGGGACTAGCGGGGAATGAGCAGTTCTTC
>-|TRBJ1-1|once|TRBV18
CASSPLGEVDTEAFF
TGTGCCAGCTCACCCCTAGGGGAAGTGGACACTGAAGCTTTCTTT
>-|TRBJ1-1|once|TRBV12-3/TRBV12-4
CASSGQMGAEAFF
TGTGCCAGCAGTGGACAGATGGGGGCTGAAGCTTTCTTT
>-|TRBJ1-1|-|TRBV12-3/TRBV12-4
CASSMIGGTEAFF
TGTGCCAGCAGCATGATTGGAGGCACTGAAGCTTTCTTT
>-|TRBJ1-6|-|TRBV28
CASSLHSGGGNSPLHF
TGTGCCAGCAGTTTACATTCGGGGGGCGGGAATTCACCCCTCCACTTT
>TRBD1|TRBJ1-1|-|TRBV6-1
CASSDQGGEAFF
TGTGCCAGCAGTGACCAGGGGGGTGAAGCTTTCTTT
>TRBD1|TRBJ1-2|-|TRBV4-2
CASSQGQGRVYGYTF
TGTGCCAGCAGCCAAGGACAGGGGAGAGTCTATGGCTACACCTTC
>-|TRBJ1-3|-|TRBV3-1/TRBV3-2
CASSHATGNYGNTIYF
TGTGCCAGCAGCCACGCCACAGGGAATTACGGAAACACCATATATTTT
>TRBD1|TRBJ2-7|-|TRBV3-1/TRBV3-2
CASSPKWGQTLRWEQYF
TGTGCCAGCAGCCCGAAATGGGGACAGACCCTTAGGTGGGAGCAGTACTTC
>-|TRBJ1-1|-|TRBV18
CASSPNSPAANTEAFF
TGTGCCAGCTCACCAAACTCCCCTGCTGCGAACACTGAAGCTTTCTTT
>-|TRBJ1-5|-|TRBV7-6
CASSLVTEGQPQHF
TGTGCCAGCAGCTTAGTAACTGAGGGACAGCCCCAGCATTTT
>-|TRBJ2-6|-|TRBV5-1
CASREGVGDTGANVLTF
TGCGCCAGCAGAGAAGGGGTAGGGGACACTGGGGCCAACGTCCTGACTTTC
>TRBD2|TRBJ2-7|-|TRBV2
CASSEDGTSVPRSYEQYF
TGTGCCAGCAGTGAAGATGGGACTAGCGTACCCCGCTCCTACGAGCAGTACTTC
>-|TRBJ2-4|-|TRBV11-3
CASSLPGLAKNIQYF
TGTGCCAGCAGCTTACCGGGACTAGCCAAAAACATTCAGTACTTC
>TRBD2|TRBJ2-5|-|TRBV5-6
CASSDPGLSGGETQYF
TGTGCCAGCAGCGATCCAGGCCTTAGCGGGGGAGAGACCCAGTACTTC
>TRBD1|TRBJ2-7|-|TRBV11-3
CASSIQGGGSYEQYF
TGTGCCAGCAGCATACAGGGGGGAGGCTCCTACGAGCAGTACTTC
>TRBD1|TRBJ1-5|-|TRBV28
CASSLGDRGANQPQHF
TGTGCCAGCAGTTTAGGGGACAGGGGCGCCAATCAGCCCCAGCATTTT
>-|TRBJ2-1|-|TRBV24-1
CATSDPGTARDEQFF
TGTGCCACCAGTGACCCCGGGACTGCCCGGGATGAGCAGTTCTTC
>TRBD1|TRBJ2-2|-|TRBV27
CASSFLRTGSGGELFF
TGTGCCAGCAGTTTCCTCCGGACAGGGAGCGGCGGGGAGCTGTTTTTT
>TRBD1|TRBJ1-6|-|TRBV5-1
CASSPGQGYSPLHF
TGCGCCAGCAGTCCGGGACAGGGGTATTCACCCCTCCACTTT
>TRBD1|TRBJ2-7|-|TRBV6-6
CASSYPDRGYEQYF
TGTGCCAGCAGTTACCCGGACAGGGGTTACGAGCAGTACTTC
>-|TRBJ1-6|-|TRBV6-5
CASSIIRGPLHF
TGTGCCAGCAGCATCATTCGGGGACCCCTCCACTTT
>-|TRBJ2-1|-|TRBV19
CASSIDGGARGNEQFF
TGTGCCAGTAGTATAGATGGGGGGGCCAGGGGAAATGAGCAGTTCTTC
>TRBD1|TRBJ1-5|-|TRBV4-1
CASSQVGQGVLYSNQPQHF
TGCGCCAGCAGCCAAGTCGGCCAGGGGGTACTCTATAGCAATCAGCCCCAGCATTTT
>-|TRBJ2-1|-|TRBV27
CASSLSHNNEQFF
TGTGCCAGCAGTTTATCTCACAACAATGAGCAGTTCTTC
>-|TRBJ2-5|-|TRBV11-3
CASSFRGEEETQYF
TGTGCCAGCAGCTTTAGAGGGGAGGAAGAGACCCAGTACTTC
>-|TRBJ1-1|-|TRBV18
CASSPPTQPVREAFF
TGTGCCAGCTCACCACCGACTCAACCAGTTCGGGAAGCTTTCTTT
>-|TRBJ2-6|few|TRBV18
CASSPPFSSGANVLTF
TGTGCCAGCTCACCACCGTTTAGCTCTGGGGCCAACGTCCTGACTTTC
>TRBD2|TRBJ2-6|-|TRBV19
CASSGGNSGANVLTF
TGTGCCAGTAGCGGGGGGAACTCTGGGGCCAACGTCCTGACTTTC
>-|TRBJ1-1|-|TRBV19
CASSITSRGTEAFF
TGTGCCAGTAGTATCACCTCCCGGGGCACTGAAGCTTTCTTT
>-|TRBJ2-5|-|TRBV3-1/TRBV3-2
CASSQDVPRQYF
TGTGCCAGCAGCCAAGATGTCCCTAGGCAGTACTTC
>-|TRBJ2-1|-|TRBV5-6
CASSFLRLFYNEQFF
TGTGCCAGCAGCTTCCTGAGACTATTCTACAATGAGCAGTTCTTC
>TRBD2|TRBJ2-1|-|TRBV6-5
CASHLAGAYNEQFF
TGTGCCAGCCACTTAGCGGGGGCCTACAATGAGCAGTTCTTC
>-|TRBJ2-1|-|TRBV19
CASTNPSSYNEQFF
TGTGCCAGTACCAACCCGAGCTCCTACAATGAGCAGTTCTTC
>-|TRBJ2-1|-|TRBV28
CASRRTVSPNEQFF
TGTGCCAGCCGGAGGACAGTGTCCCCCAATGAGCAGTTCTTC
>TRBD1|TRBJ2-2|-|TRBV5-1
CASSSGLGTAKNTGELFF
TGCGCCAGCAGCTCAGGGCTCGGGACAGCAAAGAACACCGGGGAGCTGTTTTTT
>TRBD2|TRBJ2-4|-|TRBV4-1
CASSHATSGRGNIQYF
TGCGCCAGCAGCCATGCCACTAGCGGGCGGGGAAACATTCAGTACTTC
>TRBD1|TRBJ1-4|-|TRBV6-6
CASSLPGQGEEKLFF
TGTGCCAGCAGTCTTCCGGGACAGGGGGAGGAAAAACTGTTTTTT
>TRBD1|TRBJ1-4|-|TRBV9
CASSSSSGTGDYNEKLFF
TGTGCCAGCAGCTCGAGCTCCGGGACAGGGGACTATAATGAGAAACTGTTTTTT
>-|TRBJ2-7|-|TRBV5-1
CASSLGGTYEQYF
TGCGCCAGCAGCCTGGGCGGTACCTACGAGCAGTACTTC
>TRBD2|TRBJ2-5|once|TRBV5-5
CASSLSPAGAQETQYF
TGTGCCAGCAGCTTGTCACCAGCGGGGGCCCAAGAGACCCAGTACTTC
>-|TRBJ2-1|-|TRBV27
CASSAPSLSGEQFF
TGTGCCAGCAGCGCTCCTAGCCTCTCCGGTGAGCAGTTCTTC
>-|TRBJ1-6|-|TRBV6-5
CASRREKNSPLHF
TGTGCCAGCAGGAGGGAGAAGAATTCACCCCTCCACTTT